This T cell receptor beta chain was profiled in a study of T cell repertoires in ileal Crohn's disease. The overall study: About half received postoperative treatment, approximately 12 with thiopurines and 15 to 20 anti-TNF.

Described time point: neoterminal ileum biopsy at postoperative endoscopy, about 6 months after surgery. This CDR3 region has 13 residues. Trimming cost V 3 bases and J 4 bases, with 7 bases left between them. Germline V lookup: CDR1 MGHDK, CDR2 SYGVNS. Each sample's TCRB immunosequencing used around 510 nanograms of biopsy DNA. Assay: immunoSEQ multiplex PCR; the TCRdb copy retains only in-frame clones and omits some. The sample consists of about 1,500 clones, roughly 88% of them appearing once. Study observations and caveats: Endoscopy was done a median around seven months after surgery. Sorted CD8 T cells held more high-frequency clones than CD4.

Worth noting for this clone: Its target is unknown.

The sequencing sample was made of ileal tissue. The chain uses TRBV25-1 and TRBJ1-3, with unresolved D. This TCR was sampled from an adult with Crohn's disease. This chain's CDR3 is CASSEPGGNTIYF. The CDR3 nucleotides read TGTGCCAGCAGTGAGCCGGGGGGAAACACCATATATTTT.